The source of this T cell receptor (beta chain) is a study of T cell changes during pregnancy in multiple sclerosis. The CDR3 spans 15 residues. In germline, CDR1 is MDHEN, CDR2 SYDVKM. Trimming cost V 5 bases and J 3 bases, with 16 bases left between them. Some clones are missing from TCRdb's copy, which holds only in-frame ones; the method was immunoSEQ multiplex PCR. Of approximately 27,000 clones in the sample, about 89% were seen once. The clonotype comes from a female donor with multiple sclerosis, enrolled in a pregnancy study. The sequencing here drew on CD8+ T cells from peripheral blood mononuclear cells, taken before pregnancy. This chain links TRBV28 with TRBJ1-2, with a weak D call TRBD1 (5 bases). CDR3 nucleotide sequence: TGTGCCAGCAGTGCCATACAGGAAGGGCACTATGGCTACACCTTC. Amino acids: CASSAIQEGHYGYTF.